This TCR beta chain was obtained from a study of resident and recirculating memory T cells in vitiligo. Looking at the study overall: Whole samples, not sorted cells, were homogenized and used for genomic DNA extraction. Study findings and constraints: Vitiligo lesions lacked a unique dominant clone, and clonality varied.

Data came from immunoSEQ multiplex PCR; TCRdb stores just in-frame clones and leaves some out. The data show tens of thousands of clones, with about 90% seen just once and about 5.5% held by the top ten. As to this clone: Its antigen is currently unknown.

Per the germline V gene, CDR1 is LNHDA and CDR2 is SQIVND (reference sequence). Trimming removed 11 bases from V and 4 bases from J; junction bases left unmatched: 21. The CDR3 is 20 amino acids. Patients' lesions had not changed for the previous 6 months. The source of this sequence is a male donor with vitiligo. The source material was blood. The gene calls are TRBV19 and TRBJ2-2; 14 bases match TRBD2. The CDR3 DNA sequence: TGTGCCCCCCCGGGACTAGCGGGAGACTTTGCCCCGTTGCCCACCGGGGAGCTGTTTTTT. Protein sequence: CAPPGLAGDFAPLPTGELFF.